This is a list of T cell receptor beta chains from one sample in a study of T cells in localized non-small cell lung cancer. The method was immunoSEQ multiplex PCR; TCRdb's version includes in-frame clones alone and lacks a portion of them. The repertoire holds around 2,200 clones, with roughly 25% as singletons. The input for sequencing was lung tumor tissue, taken before any cancer treatment. The receptor set was obtained from a man between 40 and 75 years old with stage III lung adenocarcinoma. The CDR3 runs from the conserved cysteine through the conserved F or W. D genes are given only for firm matches. A row's size may be missing; if present it is once, few, many or a size class.

V	D	J	size	CDR3	DNA
TRBV11-3	.	TRBJ2-7	few	CASSLSELAYEQYF	TGTGCCAGCAGCTTAAGCGAACTAGCCTACGAGCAGTACTTC
TRBV2	TRBD1	TRBJ1-3	.	CASSFQGASGNTIYF	TGTGCCAGCAGCTTCCAGGGGGCTTCAGGAAACACCATATATTTT
TRBV19	.	TRBJ2-1	.	CASRSRSVQFF	TGTGCCAGCAGATCTAGATCGGTGCAGTTCTTC
TRBV25-1	TRBD1	TRBJ2-1	few	CASSFRRGQGGDEQFF	TGTGCCAGCAGTTTCCGGAGGGGACAGGGCGGTGATGAGCAGTTCTTC
TRBV15	TRBD1	TRBJ2-2	.	CATSRDRLGGELFF	TGTGCCACCAGCAGGGACAGGTTAGGAGGGGAGCTGTTTTTT
TRBV6-8	TRBD1	TRBJ2-5	few	CASSYSDRVQTQYF	TGTGCCAGCAGTTACTCCGACAGGGTACAGACCCAGTACTTC
TRBV10-2	.	TRBJ2-1	.	CASSAIVRGEQFF	TGCGCCAGCAGTGCGATAGTCCGGGGTGAGCAGTTCTTC
TRBV11-3	.	TRBJ2-7	.	CASSRMTGLSRREQYF	TGTGCCAGCAGCCGGATGACGGGACTCAGCCGTAGAGAGCAGTACTTC
TRBV6-8	.	TRBJ2-2	.	CAISGKEGGPTGELFF	TGTGCCATCAGTGGGAAGGAGGGAGGACCCACCGGGGAGCTGTTTTTT
TRBV1	.	TRBJ2-7	few	CASSQDGDFTTYEQYF	TGCGCCAGCAGCCAAGACGGGGACTTCACCACCTACGAGCAGTACTTC
TRBV19	.	TRBJ1-1	few	CASSVGSPNTEAFF	TGTGCCAGTAGTGTCGGTTCCCCGAACACTGAAGCTTTCTTT
TRBV11-3	.	TRBJ1-2	.	CASSLAADGNGYTF	TGTGCCAGCAGCTTGGCCGCAGATGGTAATGGCTACACCTTC
TRBV5-1	.	TRBJ1-5	.	CASSLAGASNQPQHF	TGCGCCAGCAGCTTGGCCGGGGCCAGCAATCAGCCCCAGCATTTT
TRBV11-3	.	TRBJ2-5	many	CASSGSVGKLTSGETQYF	TGTGCCAGCAGCGGCTCGGTCGGGAAACTCACCAGTGGGGAGACCCAGTACTTC
TRBV29-1	.	TRBJ2-3	.	CSVEGTNTDTQYF	TGCAGCGTTGAAGGGACGAACACAGATACGCAGTATTTT
TRBV14	.	TRBJ2-7	.	CASSPRGPSVYEQYF	TGTGCCAGCAGCCCTAGGGGCCCATCCGTTTACGAGCAGTACTTC
TRBV7-2	.	TRBJ1-4	.	CASKKPTNEKLFF	TGTGCCAGCAAGAAGCCAACTAATGAAAAACTGTTTTTT
TRBV6-8	TRBD2	TRBJ2-5	few	CASSPSGGETQYF	TGTGCCAGCAGCCCTAGCGGGGGGGAGACCCAGTACTTC
TRBV18	TRBD2	TRBJ2-3	.	CASSPRIAGGTDTQYF	TGTGCCAGCTCACCTCGTATAGCGGGAGGCACAGATACGCAGTATTTT
TRBV6-8	.	TRBJ2-7	.	CASRSLRYRANHYEQYF	TGTGCCAGCAGGAGTCTACGTTACAGGGCCAACCACTACGAGCAGTACTTC
TRBV11-3	.	TRBJ1-3	.	CASSLDPAGNTIYF	TGTGCCAGCAGCTTGGACCCGGCCGGAAACACCATATATTTT
TRBV29-1	.	TRBJ1-1	few	CSVDRGARTEAFF	TGCAGCGTTGACCGGGGGGCGCGTACTGAAGCTTTCTTT
TRBV9	.	TRBJ2-7	.	CASSEDGAYEQYF	TGTGCCAGCAGTGAAGACGGGGCCTACGAGCAGTACTTC
TRBV28	.	TRBJ1-1	few	CASGTRGTIEAFF	TGTGCCAGCGGGACCAGGGGAACGATTGAAGCTTTCTTT
TRBV9	.	TRBJ2-7	.	CASIWGVLGDEQYF	TGTGCCAGCATTTGGGGCGTCCTCGGAGACGAGCAGTACTTC
TRBV30	.	TRBJ2-3	.	CAWSVGGSGADTQYF	TGTGCCTGGAGTGTTGGGGGGAGTGGTGCAGATACGCAGTATTTT
TRBV2	.	TRBJ1-5	.	CASRLQEDQPQHF	TGTGCCAGCAGGCTCCAGGAGGATCAGCCCCAGCATTTT
TRBV11-3	TRBD2	TRBJ2-1	few	CASSSRLAAGFDEQFF	TGTGCCAGCAGCTCTCGACTAGCAGCGGGCTTCGATGAGCAGTTCTTC
TRBV29-1	TRBD1	TRBJ2-7	.	CSVSPGTDYEQYF	TGCAGCGTCAGTCCCGGGACAGACTACGAGCAGTACTTC
TRBV6-8	.	TRBJ1-5	.	CASKAGTQPQHF	TGTGCCAGCAAGGCAGGGACACAGCCCCAGCATTTT
TRBV19	.	TRBJ1-2	few	CATRGGSGYTF	TGTGCCACCCGGGGAGGTAGTGGCTACACCTTC
TRBV5-1	.	TRBJ2-2	.	CASSDPGGPTGELFF	TGCGCCAGCAGCGACCCCGGTGGCCCCACCGGGGAGCTGTTTTTT
TRBV11-3	.	TRBJ2-2	few	CASSRSGRTRELFF	TGTGCCAGCAGTCGATCCGGGAGAACAAGGGAGCTGTTTTTT
TRBV9	.	TRBJ2-7	few	CASSVEAGATYEQYF	TGTGCCAGCAGCGTAGAGGCGGGGGCTACCTACGAGCAGTACTTC
TRBV11-3	.	TRBJ1-1	medium-sized	CASSPLGGGTEAFF	TGTGCCAGCAGCCCCCTAGGGGGAGGGACTGAAGCTTTCTTT
TRBV30	.	TRBJ2-3	.	CAWGARDTQYF	TGTGCCTGGGGGGCGAGAGATACGCAGTATTTT
TRBV11-3	.	TRBJ2-5	few	CASSLVFRTKKETQYF	TGTGCCAGCAGCTTGGTTTTCAGGACCAAAAAAGAGACCCAGTACTTC
TRBV9	TRBD1	TRBJ1-2	.	CASSGGGQGRYGYTF	TGTGCCAGCAGCGGCGGTGGACAGGGTCGGTATGGCTACACCTTC
TRBV12-5	TRBD1	TRBJ1-2	.	CASSQGAGGYTF	TGTGCTAGTTCACAGGGGGCGGGTGGCTACACCTTC
TRBV18	TRBD1	TRBJ2-3	.	CASSPRGQGSTSTDTQYF	TGTGCCAGCTCACCACGAGGACAGGGGTCTACTAGCACAGATACGCAGTATTTT
TRBV10-2	TRBD1	TRBJ2-2	.	CASRGQGNTGELFF	TGCGCCAGCCGTGGACAGGGAAACACCGGGGAGCTGTTTTTT
TRBV19	.	TRBJ2-1	.	CASSIGLADEQFF	TGTGCCAGTAGTATTGGGCTAGCTGATGAGCAGTTCTTC
TRBV5-1	.	TRBJ1-1	.	CASSLAGALLNTEAFF	TGCGCCAGCAGCTTGGCTGGGGCTCTTTTGAACACTGAAGCTTTCTTT